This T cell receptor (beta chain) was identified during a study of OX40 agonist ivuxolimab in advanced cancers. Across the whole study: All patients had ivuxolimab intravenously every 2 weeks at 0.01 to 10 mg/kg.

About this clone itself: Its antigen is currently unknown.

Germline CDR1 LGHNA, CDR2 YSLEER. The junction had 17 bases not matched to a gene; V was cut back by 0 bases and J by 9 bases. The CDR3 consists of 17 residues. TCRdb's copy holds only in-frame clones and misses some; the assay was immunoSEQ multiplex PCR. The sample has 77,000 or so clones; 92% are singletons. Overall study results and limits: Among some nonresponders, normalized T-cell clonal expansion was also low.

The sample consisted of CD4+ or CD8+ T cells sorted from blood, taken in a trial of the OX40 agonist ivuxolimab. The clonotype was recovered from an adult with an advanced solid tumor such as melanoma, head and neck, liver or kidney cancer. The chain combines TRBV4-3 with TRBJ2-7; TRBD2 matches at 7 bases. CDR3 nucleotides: TGCGCCAGCAGCCAAGATGTTTCCAGCGGGACCCCTCGGGGGCAGTACTTC. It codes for CASSQDVSSGTPRGQYF.